This TCR beta chain was sequenced during a study of beta chain features in type 1 diabetes. This clone was seen only a few times. Sequenced material consisted of expressed TCRB transcripts (all of the isolated RNA was reverse transcribed). TCRdb's table, derived via immunoSEQ multiplex PCR, lists solely in-frame clones and lacks some. The sample contains 850,000 to 900,000 clones, around a sixth of which appear only once. The CDR3 consists of 15 residues. V was clipped by 6 bases and J by 3 bases, with 15 bases between them. From germline, CDR1 is LNHDA and CDR2 SQIVND (reference sequence). Sequences were obtained from naive CD4+ T cells from blood. This clonotype was sampled from a woman aged 18 to 35 in good health. The rearrangement joins TRBV19 to TRBJ2-1; TRBD2 is a possible D gene (5 bases). For the CDR3, the DNA is TGTGCCAGTAGGCTAGGGAGTCTGGGCTACAATGAGCAGTTCTTC. It translates to CASRLGSLGYNEQFF.